This T cell receptor beta chain was profiled in a study of beta chain features in type 1 diabetes. The isolated RNA, all of it, was reverse transcribed, so expressed TCRB transcripts were what got sequenced. Libraries were prepared by immunoSEQ multiplex PCR; TCRdb keeps only in-frame clonotypes and omits some of them. The sample includes 860,000 or so clones, about 17% of them seen just once. Every sorted population was more than 95% pure. The CDR3 consists of 14 residues. V gave up 4 bases and J gave up 2 bases, with 11 bases separating them. Per the germline V gene, CDR1 is LNHDA and CDR2 is SQIVND (reference sequence).

The chain employs TRBV19 and TRBJ2-5, with D maybe TRBD2 (5 bases). This receptor was obtained from a woman aged 18-29 years in good health. The sequencing sample was made of naive CD4+ T cells from blood. CDR3 region: CASSTPGLQETQYF. In nucleotides, the CDR3 is TGTGCCAGTAGTACACCCGGACTTCAAGAGACCCAGTACTTC.